These 5 T cell receptor beta chains originate from one sample sequenced in a study of T cell repertoires in cytomegalovirus infection. Using its own MiXCR run on the reads, TCRdb lists one record per CDR3 protein. The table includes about half a million distinct CDR3 sequences, roughly 46% detected once. Antigens for these TCRs are unknown. Sequencing used cultured PBMCs, obtained from culture after CMV antigen stimulation. Receptors were obtained from a human donor in good health (CMV status not recorded). Some clones in this sample may be carry-over from other donors' samples.

This clonotype was detected only a few times. The V gene is TRBV7-2, the J gene TRBJ1-5; 8 nucleotides line up with TRBD1. J gave up 5 bases and V 5 bases, and 5 bases lay outside the gene matches. The CDR3 runs 14 residues. Per germline, CDR1 SGHTA and CDR2 FQGNSA. The CDR3 reads CASSLDRGHQPQHF. CDR3 nucleotide sequence: TGTGCCAGCAGCCTTGACAGGGGTCATCAGCCCCAGCATTTT.

The chain couples TRBV7-9 to TRBJ2-1; D is ambiguous. In germline, CDR1 is SEHNR, CDR2 FQNEAQ (reference sequence). This CDR3 is built from 13 residues. The V gene lost 1 base and the J gene lost 7 bases, with 8 bases spanning the gap. The DNA of the CDR3 is TGTGCCAGCAGCTTAGTGCTGGGGAATGAGCAGTTCTTC. It translates to CASSLVLGNEQFF.

This clonotype occurred a few times. V and J are TRBV7-6 and TRBJ2-7, with D perhaps matching TRBD2 (6 bases). Germline loops: CDR1 SGHVS, CDR2 FNYEAQ. Trimming removed 3 bases from V and 3 bases from J, with 18 bases in between. The CDR3 runs to 16 residues. CDR3 bases: TGTGCCAGCAGCTTTGGGCCCCCGGGAGCCAACTACGAGCAGTACTTC. Translating gives CASSFGPPGANYEQYF. Full variable domain (missing parts from reference TRBV7-6 and TRBJ2-7): GAGVSQSPRYKVTKRGQDVALRCDPISGHVSLYWYRQALGQGPEFLTYFNYEAQQDKSGLPNDRFSAERPEGSISTLTIQRTEQRDSAMYRCASSFGPPGANYEQYFGPGTRLTVT.

The chain couples TRBV20-1 to TRBJ2-2, with 9 bases matching TRBD2. Per germline, CDR1 DFQATT and CDR2 SNEGSKA (reference sequence). The CDR3 totals 17 residues. The junction had 14 bases not matched to a gene; V was cut back by 6 bases and J by 3 bases. CDR3 sequence: CSAPTGGSGGYTGELFF. The CDR3 bases are TGCAGTGCCCCGACTGGGGGGAGCGGGGGGTACACCGGGGAGCTGTTTTTT.

The chain has TRBV2 and TRBJ2-6; D ambiguous. The germline V gene encodes CDR1 SNHLY and CDR2 FYNNEI. There are 15 residues in the CDR3. The germline V and J ends were trimmed by 7 bases and 2 bases, with 12 bases remaining between them. CDR3 loop: CASTKRSAGANVLTF. The CDR3 nucleotides read TGTGCCAGCACTAAACGGTCTGCTGGGGCCAACGTCCTGACTTTC. Full variable domain (remainder filled in from reference TRBV2 and TRBJ2-6): EPEVTQTPSHQVTQMGQEVILRCVPISNHLYFYWYRQILGQKVEFLVSFYNNEISEKSEIFDDQFSVERPDGSNFTLKIRSTKLEDSAMYFCASTKRSAGANVLTFGAGSRLTVL.